Following are 12 T cell receptor beta chains from one sample sequenced in a study of blood T cell repertoires in COVID-19. The assay was immunoSEQ multiplex PCR, and TCRdb's table has in-frame clones only and misses some. The table shows roughly 150,000 clones, with 70% to 90% occurring only once. The sequencing input was PBMCs or T cells enriched from blood (not recorded which). These receptors were obtained from a man over 45 who had recovered from COVID-19.

The chain couples TRBV9 to TRBJ2-7; TRBD2 matches 7 bases. The CDR3 is 14 residues long. J gave up 6 bases and V 0 bases, and 6 bases lay outside the gene matches. Germline CDR1 and CDR2: SGDLS and YYNGEE. CDR3 nucleotide sequence: TGTGCCAGCAGCGTAGACAGACTAGCAAGCGAGCAGTACTTC. Translated: CASSVDRLASEQYF.

The chain employs TRBV28 and TRBJ1-5, with D maybe TRBD1 (5 bases). The CDR3 spans 13 residues. The V end was cut by 8 bases, the J end by 6 bases, with 14 bases between. Germline V gene sequence: CDR1 MDHEN, CDR2 SYDVKM. The CDR3 DNA sequence: TGTGCCAGCTCCCCGGGGGGGACTCAGCCCCAGCATTTT. Protein sequence: CASSPGGTQPQHF.

This chain uses TRBV11-2 with TRBJ2-7; TRBD1 might be the D (7 bases). Germline CDR1 and CDR2: SGHAT and FQNNGV. Trimming pared 5 bases from V and 6 bases from J, leaving 20 bases between. The CDR3 covers 15 residues. The CDR3 sequence is CASSGGTAQRSEQYV. In nucleotides, the CDR3 is TGTGCCAGCAGCGGGGGGACAGCTCAGCGGTCCGAGCAGTACGTC.

This clone was picked up one time. The J gene is TRBJ1-2, the V gene TRBV11-2; a possible D gene is TRBD1 (5 bases). The CDR3 is 14 residues long. V was pared by 7 bases and J by 3 bases, with 15 bases between. Germline V gene lookup returns CDR1 SGHAT and CDR2 FQNNGV. The CDR3 nucleotides read TGTGCCAGCACCCCGGCCGGGGGTCACTATGGCTACACCTTC. Translating it yields CASTPAGGHYGYTF.

The rearrangement joins TRBV5-1 to TRBJ2-2; D unclear. The germline V gene has CDR1 SGHRS and CDR2 YFSETQ. Trimming pared 2 bases from V and 0 bases from J, leaving 8 bases between. This CDR3 comprises 15 residues. CDR3 coding DNA: TGCGCCAGCAGCTTCGGTAGTTCGAACACCGGGGAGCTGTTTTTT. Protein product: CASSFGSSNTGELFF.

V usage is TRBV7-2 and J usage is TRBJ2-5; tentative D call: TRBD2 (6 bases). The CDR3 totals 15 residues. V lost 1 base to trimming and J lost 1 base, with 10 bases between them. Germline V gives CDR1 SGHTA, CDR2 FQGNSA. The CDR3 protein is CASSLVAETQETQYF. The CDR3 DNA follows: TGTGCCAGCAGCTTAGTAGCGGAGACCCAAGAGACCCAGTACTTC. The full variable domain, completed using reference TRBV7-2 and TRBJ2-5, is GAGVSQSPSNKVTEKGKDVELRCDPISGHTALYWYRQSLGQGLEFLIYFQGNSAPDKSGLPSDRFSAERTGGSVSTLTIQRTQQEDSAVYLCASSLVAETQETQYFGPGTRLLVL.

This clone was seen more than once but under ten times. The chain has TRBV5-8 and TRBJ2-1; 8 positions agree with TRBD1. J gave up 7 bases and V 6 bases, and 6 bases lay outside the gene matches. Per the germline V gene, CDR1 is SGHTS and CDR2 is YDEGEE. The CDR3 loop spans 13 amino acids. The CDR3 is CASTRTGWNEQFF. The CDR3 region has the DNA TGTGCCAGCACCAGGACAGGGTGGAATGAGCAGTTCTTC.

The V and J genes are TRBV5-1 and TRBJ1-5; 8 bases align to TRBD1. The V segment lost 7 bases and the J segment 6 bases; nucleotides outside the gene matches: 15. Germline values: CDR1 SGHRS, CDR2 YFSETQ. The CDR3 contains 16 residues. The CDR3, as DNA: TGCGCCAGCCGAAAGACAGGGGAGTCTGGTGTTCAGCCCCAGCATTTT. Translating it yields CASRKTGESGVQPQHF.

V gene TRBV6-5 combines with J gene TRBJ2-7; D perhaps matches TRBD2 (5 bases). CDR3 length: 13 amino acids. The V and J ends lost 8 bases and 0 bases respectively, with 11 bases between them. Germline CDR1 and CDR2: MNHEY and SVGAGI. In DNA form, the CDR3 reads TGTGCCAGCCGGAGCGGTAGCTCCTACGAGCAGTACGTC. Translated: CASRSGSSYEQYV.

The chain employs TRBV4-2 and TRBJ1-3; 8 bases align to TRBD1. Germline values: CDR1 LGHNA, CDR2 YNFKEQ. The V segment lost 0 bases and the J segment 2 bases; nucleotides outside the gene matches: 0. The CDR3 is made up of 15 amino acids. The CDR3 nucleotides are TGTGCCAGCAGCCAAGACAGGGGGCCTGGAAACACCATATATTTT. Translated, it gives CASSQDRGPGNTIYF.

The gene calls are TRBV25-1 and TRBJ2-4; D might be TRBD2 (5 bases). This CDR3 region has 18 residues. Germline V CDR1 and CDR2: MGHDK, SYGVNS. Trimming left V 8 bases short and J 3 bases short, with 26 bases between. CDR3: CASFPAPRIRRCKNIQYF. The CDR3 DNA reads TGTGCCAGCTTCCCCGCCCCTCGAATCAGGAGGTGCAAAAACATTCAGTACTTC.

This clone was seen a handful of times. This sample includes further DNA sequences coding for the same CDR3. This chain connects TRBV7-2 to TRBJ1-1; maybe TRBD1 (6 bases). From germline, CDR1 is SGHTA and CDR2 FQGNSA. V was trimmed by 3 bases and J by 1 base, leaving 6 bases between them. The CDR3 runs to 13 residues. The DNA for the CDR3 is TGTGCCAGCAGCTTGGACAGGAACACTGAAGCTTTCTTT. It encodes CASSLDRNTEAFF.